The text below deals with one T cell receptor beta chain. Its antigen is unknown. No base-level quality is on record; no much larger clone is a single base apart. CDR1 and CDR2 were assigned from the germline V gene (reference sequence) as SGHNT and YYREEE. Reading from cysteine to phenylalanine, the CDR3 counts 18 amino acids. The read is trimmed to its CDR3 DNA, 54 bases read in frame from base 1. V lost 6 bases and J lost 5 bases, and the count of bases not matched to a germline gene is 21. TCRbeta CDR3 regions were amplified from genomic DNA using the immunoSEQ Assay, a bias-controlled multiplex PCR. As for how the authors treated the data: Nucleated cell counts per sample were estimated from amplification of reference gene primers within the assay. Sequence reads were collapsed and filtered to measure the absolute abundance of every unique TCRbeta CDR3 rearrangement. For each sample, productive Simpson clonality was calculated as the square root of Simpson's diversity index over productive rearrangements. TCRdb carries this immuneACCESS record with in-frame sequences only. Its versions omit some clonotypes, under half of them owing to an unresolved V gene in the studies checked, with the rest unexplained. From that table come the V and J calls and clone size; the DNA was used to work out D and trimming. In all, the sample holds over 200,000 clones, and about 86% of those were seen once. Of the sample, more than 6.5% is held by the ten largest clones.

These data originate in a study of blood T cell repertoires in COVID-19 (dated by TCRdb to 2020 to 2021). With respect to the entire study: Collaborator samples came from the United States, Italy and Spain and covered acute and convalescent phases of COVID-19. The material from the prospective study consisted of cDNA or gDNA derived from T cells, B-cell-depleted T cells, or PBMCs. The samples were drawn from the first 160 participants of the ongoing ImmuneRACE study and from about 1,200 subjects provided by 6 global collaborators. Deeply sampled blood TCRbeta repertoires from subjects exposed to, actively infected with, or recovered from COVID-19 were included in the dataset. Where available, HLA class I and class II types were obtained from metadata supplied by the sample provider rather than from assay-based typing. The sample metadata nearly always contained a de-identified subject ID, COVID-19 status, age in years and sex. The repertoires were made available in a free public database intended to serve as a resource for research on the immune response to SARS-CoV-2. Overall study results and their limits: The quantity of clinical and demographic metadata differed by source and by participant and was supplied without curation.

Whole blood was collected in K2EDTA tubes by collaborating institutions according to the institutions' own protocols. For TCRbeta analysis, collaborators shipped samples as frozen whole blood, isolated PBMCs, or DNA extracted from either of those sample types. The chain is made from TRBV5-4 and TRBJ1-2; 8 nucleotides in the junction match TRBD1. This receptor was obtained from a man between 35 and 55 years old with active or convalescent COVID-19. The specimen sequenced was peripheral blood. DNA sequence: TGTGCCAGCACCTTTGGGGGGCAGGGGGCGTCGGTTGGTTATGGCTACACCTTC. This encodes CASTFGGQGASVGYGYTF. Reference TRBV5-4 and TRBJ1-2 genes cover what lies past the CDR3, so the full variable domain is ETGVTQSPTHLIKTRGQQVTLRCSSQSGHNTVSWYQQALGQGPQFIFQYYREEENGRGNFPPRFSGLQFPNYSSELNVNALELDDSALYLCASTFGGQGASVGYGYTFGSGTRLTVV.